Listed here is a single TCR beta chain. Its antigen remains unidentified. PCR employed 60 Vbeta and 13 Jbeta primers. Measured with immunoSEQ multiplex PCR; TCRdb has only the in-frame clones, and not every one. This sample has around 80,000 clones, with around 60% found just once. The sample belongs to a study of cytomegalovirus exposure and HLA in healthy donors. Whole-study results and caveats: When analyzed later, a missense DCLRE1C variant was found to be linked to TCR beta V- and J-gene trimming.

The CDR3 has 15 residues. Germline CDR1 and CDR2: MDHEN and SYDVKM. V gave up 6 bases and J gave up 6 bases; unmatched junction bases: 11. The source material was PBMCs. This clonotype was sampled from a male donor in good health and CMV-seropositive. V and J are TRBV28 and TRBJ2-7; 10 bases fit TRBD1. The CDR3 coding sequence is TGTGCCAGCAGGCGACCCGGGACAGGGGCTATCGAGCAGTACTTC. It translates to CASRRPGTGAIEQYF.